This entry concerns a single TCR beta chain. V was trimmed by 1 base and J by 1 base, leaving 8 bases between them. The CDR3 consists of 14 residues. CDR1 is ENHRY and CDR2 is SYGVKD in the germline V gene. These data are taken from a study of technical replicates of blood from several donors. The data were produced by immunoSEQ multiplex PCR, yet TCRdb's version contains in-frame clones alone and is incomplete. The table lists about 79,000 clones, approximately 94% of them singletons. This chain uses TRBV10-3 with TRBJ2-7; D perhaps matches TRBD2 (5 bases). This receptor was taken from a human donor in good health. Source material: T cells isolated from PBMCs. Here the CDR3 reads CAISEYGESYEQYF. The CDR3 nucleotides are TGTGCCATCAGTGAGTATGGGGAGTCCTACGAGCAGTACTTC.